The present TCR beta chain was sequenced within a study of blood T cells in healthy people across ages. CDR1 SGHVS and CDR2 FQNEAQ come from the germline V gene. The CDR3 is made up of 13 amino acids. Between the trimmed V and J ends, which lost 2 bases and 8 bases, there was a span of 12 bases. A second about 6 to 12 cycle PCR used barcoded and J-beta primers. MiXCR was run by TCRdb on the 5' RACE reads, yielding one entry per CDR3 protein. The sample yields some 760,000 distinct CDR3 sequences, 25% seen once. These data were likewise used in another study, on T cells of mothers and their children.

The material sequenced was blood. V is TRBV7-8 and J is TRBJ1-2, with D possibly being TRBD1 (5 bases). This clonotype originated in a boy younger than 18 in good health. In DNA, the CDR3 is TGTGCCAGCAGCTTAATGCAGGGCGGCGGCTACACCTTC. This gives the protein CASSLMQGGGYTF.